These 17 T cell receptor beta chains were all obtained from the same sample, sequenced in a study of blood T cell repertoires in COVID-19. The assay was immunoSEQ multiplex PCR, and TCRdb's table has in-frame clones only and misses some. The sample lists around 200,000 clones; 87% were seen once. Sequences were obtained from peripheral blood. All receptors come from a man between 60 and 70 years old who had recovered from COVID-19.

In this sample, this clone turned up a few times. J is TRBJ2-7 and V is TRBV27; 9 nucleotides match TRBD2. The CDR3 sequence is 14 residues long. The V gene end was trimmed by 7 bases and the J gene end by 4 bases; junction bases not matched to a gene: 8. The V gene's germline CDR1 is MNHEY and CDR2 SMNVEV (reference sequence). This CDR3 is CASKLAGPLYEQYF. The CDR3 DNA sequence: TGTGCCAGCAAACTAGCGGGCCCACTGTACGAGCAGTACTTC.

The V gene is TRBV28, the J gene TRBJ2-1; 8 bases line up with TRBD2. CDR1 MDHEN and CDR2 SYDVKM come from the germline V gene. The CDR3 contains 15 residues. Trimming cost V 5 bases and J 6 bases; bases outside gene matches: 9. The DNA for the CDR3 is TGTGCCAGCAGTCCACCGGGACTAGGGCTCAATGAGCAGTTCTTC. It yields the protein CASSPPGLGLNEQFF.

J is TRBJ1-6 and V is TRBV19; D not resolved. V lost 3 bases, J lost 3 bases, and 9 bases lay in between. The germline gives CDR1 LNHDA, CDR2 SQIVND (reference sequence). CDR3 length equals 15 residues. Here the CDR3 DNA reads TGTGCCAGTAGTATCTCCGGTAACTATAATTCACCCCTCCACTTT. Translated: CASSISGNYNSPLHF.

V and J are TRBV12-3 or TRBV12-4 and TRBJ2-7; 10 bases match TRBD1. This CDR3 has 13 residues. The V gene end was trimmed by 6 bases and the J gene end by 2 bases; junction bases not matched to a gene: 1. Here the CDR3 reads CASSGTGAYEQYF. The CDR3 DNA reads TGTGCCAGCAGCGGGACAGGGGCCTACGAGCAGTACTTC.

CDR3 DNA: TGTGCCAGCAGGGTCTCTAGCGGGAGGCTCATGGCCGGGGAGCTGTTTTTT. Translation: CASRVSSGRLMAGELFF. The chain combines TRBV2 with TRBJ2-2, with 11 bases fitting TRBD2. CDR1 SNHLY and CDR2 FYNNEI come from the germline V gene. The CDR3 spans 17 residues. V lost 6 bases to trimming and J lost 6 bases; unmatched junction nucleotides: 12.

This rearrangement joins TRBV5-1 to TRBJ2-2, with 8 bases matching TRBD2. With V trimmed by 2 bases and J by 7 bases, 7 bases remained unmatched. Per germline, CDR1 SGHRS and CDR2 YFSETQ. This CDR3 has 15 amino acids. CDR3 sequence: CASSFQRELSGELFF. The DNA for the CDR3 is TGCGCCAGCAGCTTTCAGCGGGAGTTGAGCGGGGAGCTGTTTTTT.

V usage is TRBV7-2 and J usage is TRBJ2-5; 9 bases are a match to TRBD1. The CDR3 is 15 residues long. The V segment lost 7 bases and the J segment 2 bases; nucleotides outside the gene matches: 8. Germline loops: CDR1 SGHTA, CDR2 FQGNSA. The DNA of the CDR3 is TGTGCCAGCAACAAGCCGGGACAGGGACAAGAGACCCAGTACTTC. Its protein is CASNKPGQGQETQYF.

This clone was recorded once. V and J are TRBV15 and TRBJ1-1; maybe TRBD1 (6 bases). Trimming took off 0 bases at V and 3 bases at J, with 11 bases between the two ends. Germline values: CDR1 LNHNV, CDR2 YYDKDF (reference sequence). This CDR3 has 15 amino acids. The CDR3 sequence: CATSRDARTDTEAFF. CDR3 sequence (DNA): TGTGCCACCAGCAGAGACGCACGGACAGACACTGAAGCTTTCTTT.

V and J are TRBV5-1 and TRBJ2-6; D call uncertain. Germline V gene lookup returns CDR1 SGHRS and CDR2 YFSETQ. The V end lost 4 bases, the J end lost 0 bases, and 8 bases lay between the germline ends. This CDR3 is built from 15 residues. CDR3 DNA: TGCGCCAGCAGCCCCGGTCCCTCTGGGGCCAACGTCCTGACTTTC. It encodes CASSPGPSGANVLTF. Full variable domain (rest looked up from reference TRBV5-1 and TRBJ2-6): KAGVTQTPRYLIKTRGQQVTLSCSPISGHRSVSWYQQTPGQGLQFLFEYFSETQRNKGNFPGRFSGRQFSNSRSEMNVSTLELGDSALYLCASSPGPSGANVLTFGAGSRLTVL.

CDR3 coding DNA: TGTGCCACCGGCCGGGACAGGGGTAGCTCCTACGAGCAGTACTTC. Amino acids: CATGRDRGSSYEQYF. V is TRBV27 and J is TRBJ2-7; 10 nucleotides align to TRBD1. The V gene end was trimmed by 10 bases and the J gene end by 0 bases; junction bases not matched to a gene: 9. Per the germline V gene, CDR1 is MNHEY and CDR2 is SMNVEV (reference sequence). The CDR3 sequence is 15 residues long.

The genes are TRBV9 and TRBJ2-3; the match to TRBD1 covers 8 bases. The CDR3 is made up of 15 amino acids. J lost 3 bases, V lost 2 bases, and 5 bases had no gene match. Germline V gene sequence: CDR1 SGDLS, CDR2 YYNGEE. The CDR3 bases are TGTGCCAGCAGCGTTTTTGGACAGGGAACAGATACGCAGTATTTT. This translates into CASSVFGQGTDTQYF.

This sequence joins TRBV30 and TRBJ1-5, with a possible D match to TRBD1 (6 bases). Trimming took 1 base from V and 1 from J, leaving 14 bases between them. The CDR3 totals 16 residues. Germline CDR1 is GTSNPN and CDR2 is SVGIG (reference sequence). CDR3 residues: CAWSGQAMRSNQPQHF. CDR3 DNA: TGTGCCTGGAGTGGACAGGCAATGCGAAGCAATCAGCCCCAGCATTTT.

V is TRBV18 and J is TRBJ2-3, with a possible D match to TRBD2 (5 bases). The germline CDR1 and CDR2 sequences are KGHSH and LQKENI. Trimming cost V 3 bases and J 6 bases, with 7 bases left between them. The CDR3 spans 12 residues. The CDR3 spells CASSPQRDTQYF. In DNA form, the CDR3 reads TGTGCCAGCTCACCCCAGCGGGATACGCAGTATTTT.

This sequence joins TRBV7-9 and TRBJ2-3; D call uncertain. Trimming removed 5 bases at V and 4 bases at J, with 10 bases between. The germline CDR1 and CDR2 sequences are SEHNR and FQNEAQ (reference sequence). This CDR3 is 13 amino acids long. The chain's CDR3 is CASSGIGPDTQYF. Written as DNA, the CDR3 is TGTGCCAGCAGCGGCATTGGCCCAGATACGCAGTATTTT.

The V and J genes are TRBV28 and TRBJ2-1; D is perhaps TRBD2 (6 bases). The CDR3 contains 13 residues. Trimming shortened V by 3 bases and J by 4 bases, and 7 bases separated the two germline ends. CDR1 is MDHEN, CDR2 SYDVKM, per germline. Here the CDR3 reads CASSLAGYNEQFF. CDR3 in DNA: TGTGCCAGCAGTTTGGCGGGGTACAATGAGCAGTTCTTC.

The CDR3: CASSLEGVDEKLFF. In DNA, the CDR3 is TGTGCCAGCTCCCTCGAGGGGGTTGATGAAAAACTGTTTTTT. The chain is built from TRBV18 and TRBJ1-4; a possible D gene is TRBD1 (6 bases). The V gene's germline CDR1 is KGHSH and CDR2 LQKENI. The ends were cut back, 6 bases at V and 6 bases at J, with 14 bases in the middle. This CDR3 has 14 amino acids.

This clone came up a few times. J is TRBJ1-6 and V is TRBV3-1 (or the pseudogene TRBV3-2); tentative D call: TRBD1 (5 bases). Per the germline V gene, CDR1 is LGHDT and CDR2 is YNNKEL (reference sequence). The CDR3 is 18 amino acids. Trimming pared 1 base from V and 1 base from J, leaving 14 bases between. Written as DNA, the CDR3 is TGTGCCAGCAGCCAAGTGTCCAGGGCTAGATCCTATAATTCACCCCTCCACTTT. Its translation is CASSQVSRARSYNSPLHF.